The 22 T cell receptor beta chains below all came from one sample that was sequenced in a study of blood T cells in healthy people across ages (dated by TCRdb to about 2015). The library was produced with 5' RACE. The sample was run on an Illumina HiSeq 2500. A second PCR of about 6 to 11 cycles was performed with a sample-barcoded 5' primer and a J-beta primer mix. TCRdb cleaned the public reads at Q25 with fastp, built clones with MiXCR and kept in-frame beta chains. Each entry merges the rows of one CDR3 protein and shows their most common DNA and genes. The sample includes about 2 million distinct CDR3 sequences, with less than 50% observed a single time. 2.1% of the sample lies in the top ten. The sequencing input was blood. The source of these receptors is a woman aged 40 to 50 in good health.

This clonotype has only a few counts. The rearrangement links TRBV25-1 to TRBJ2-7; 7 bases fit TRBD2. The V segment lost 1 base and the J segment 7 bases; nucleotides outside the gene matches: 10. CDR1 is MGHDK and CDR2 is SYGVNS in the germline V gene. This CDR3 spans 15 amino acids. The chain's CDR3 is CASSEFGGVTSEQYF. CDR3 nucleotide sequence: TGTGCCAGCAGTGAATTTGGGGGGGTCACCTCAGAGCAGTACTTC.

The chain uses TRBV28 and TRBJ2-1; 11 positions agree with TRBD2. Germline V CDR1 and CDR2: MDHEN, SYDVKM. This CDR3 comprises 16 residues. V shed 2 bases, J shed 4 bases, and the junction held 4 bases outside the gene matches. DNA of the CDR3: TGTGCCAGCAGTTTAATCGTAGCGGGGGGGTACAATGAGCAGTTCTTC. Encoded protein: CASSLIVAGGYNEQFF.

This sequence joins TRBV7-2 and TRBJ2-7, with 12 bases fitting TRBD2. CDR3 length equals 18 residues. Germline CDR1 and CDR2: SGHTA and FQGNSA. With 2 bases clipped from V and 0 bases from J, the junction kept 8 bases outside the gene matches. DNA for the CDR3: TGTGCCAGCAGCTTACCCGGGACTAGCGGGCGGAGCTCCTACGAGCAGTACTTC. As protein: CASSLPGTSGRSSYEQYF.

This sequence joins TRBV5-1 and TRBJ2-1, with TRBD2 identical over 8 bases. Germline assignment: CDR1 SGHRS and CDR2 YFSETQ. The J segment lost 8 bases and the V segment lost 0 bases, leaving 10 bases of the junction unmatched. The CDR3 is 16 residues long. The CDR3 reads CASSLALIAGYYEQFF. DNA for the CDR3: TGCGCCAGCAGCTTGGCCTTAATAGCGGGGTACTATGAGCAGTTCTTC. Complete variable domain (other parts from reference TRBV5-1 and TRBJ2-1): KAGVTQTPRYLIKTRGQQVTLSCSPISGHRSVSWYQQTPGQGLQFLFEYFSETQRNKGNFPGRFSGRQFSNSRSEMNVSTLELGDSALYLCASSLALIAGYYEQFFGPGTRLTVL.

This chain uses TRBV27 with TRBJ2-7; 12 nucleotides agree with TRBD2. V dropped 4 bases and J dropped 3; count of bases not matched to a gene: 10. In germline, CDR1 is MNHEY, CDR2 SMNVEV (reference sequence). The CDR3 runs to 17 residues. In nucleotides, the CDR3 is TGTGCCAGCAGTTCAATTCTAAGACTAGCGGGGGACTACGAGCAGTACTTC. It translates to CASSSILRLAGDYEQYF.

The V call is TRBV28, the J call TRBJ2-5, with D possibly being TRBD2 (5 bases). Trimming took 6 bases from V and 4 from J, leaving 15 bases between them. The V gene's germline CDR1 is MDHEN and CDR2 SYDVKM. The CDR3 extends over 14 amino acids. The CDR3 protein is CASRGAVSGETQYF. Written as DNA, the CDR3 is TGTGCCAGCAGAGGAGCGGTTTCGGGAGAGACCCAGTACTTC.

In its sample, this clonotype was seen a few times. The V gene is TRBV5-1, the J gene TRBJ2-7; TRBD2 matches 9 bases. This CDR3 contains 14 residues. The V gene end was trimmed by 4 bases and the J gene end by 0 bases; junction bases not matched to a gene: 2. Germline CDR1 and CDR2: SGHRS and YFSETQ. CDR3 in amino acids: CASSISGGSYEQYF. The CDR3 DNA reads TGCGCCAGCAGCATTAGCGGGGGCTCCTACGAGCAGTACTTC.

The V and J genes are TRBV24-1 and TRBJ2-1; D is uncertain. The CDR3 runs to 13 residues. The ends were cut back, 5 bases at V and 7 bases at J, with 11 bases in the middle. Germline V gene data show CDR1 as KGHDR and CDR2 as SFDVKD. The CDR3 region is CATSAIGTNEQFF. CDR3 nucleotides: TGTGCCACCAGTGCGATCGGCACAAATGAGCAGTTCTTC.

This clonotype has just one count. V gene TRBV20-1 combines with J gene TRBJ2-3; TRBD2 aligns across 10 bases. J gave up 2 bases and V 4 bases, and 9 bases lay outside the gene matches. Germline CDR1 and CDR2: DFQATT and SNEGSKA (reference sequence). This CDR3 comprises 16 residues. CDR3 in amino acids: CSATRLLAGYTDTQYF. CDR3 in DNA: TGCAGTGCTACCCGTCTACTAGCGGGGTACACAGATACGCAGTATTTT.

This clonotype was counted between two and nine times. J is TRBJ2-3 and V is TRBV4-3; D gene unclear. V was pared by 6 bases and J by 2 bases, with 15 bases between. Germline V gene sequence: CDR1 LGHNA, CDR2 YSLEER. The CDR3 loop spans 15 amino acids. The CDR3 protein is CASRLQNGYTDTQYF. The CDR3 nucleotides are TGCGCCAGCAGGCTCCAGAACGGCTACACAGATACGCAGTATTTT.

In nucleotides, the CDR3 is TGCGCCAGCAGCCAGGACGGACAGGGGACAACCACAGATACGCAGTATTTT. Its protein is CASSQDGQGTTTDTQYF. The chain couples TRBV4-3 to TRBJ2-3; the match to TRBD1 covers 9 bases. Germline loops: CDR1 LGHNA, CDR2 YSLEER. CDR3 size: 17 residues. The ends lost 3 bases at V and 2 bases at J; junction bases unmatched: 9.

This clonotype was detected a few times. This chain joins TRBV7-2 and TRBJ1-5; a weak D match, TRBD1 (5 bases). Trimming left V 5 bases short and J 1 base short, with 12 bases between. The CDR3 consists of 15 residues. Germline loops: CDR1 SGHTA, CDR2 FQGNSA. This CDR3 is CASSRRDGSNQPQHF. CDR3 in DNA: TGTGCCAGCAGCCGCCGGGACGGGAGCAATCAGCCCCAGCATTTT.

This clonotype occurred a few times. The gene calls are TRBV7-3 and TRBJ1-2; D unresolved. This CDR3 is built from 13 residues. CDR1 and CDR2 (germline): SGHTA, FQGTGA. V dropped 5 bases and J dropped 11 bases, with 18 bases sitting between them. CDR3 amino acids: CASSPHLDGEYTF. In DNA form, the CDR3 reads TGTGCCAGCAGCCCCCACCTGGACGGGGAATACACCTTC.

This clonotype was seen ten or more times. Germline is not matched at one junction end, which may reflect a read error. The CDR3 nucleotides are TGTGCCAGCAGCTTAGACAGGAACTATGGCTACACCTTC. Its protein is CASSLDRNYGYTF. The gene calls are TRBV5-1 and TRBJ1-2, with D perhaps matching TRBD1 (6 bases). Germline V lookup: CDR1 SGHRS, CDR2 YFSETQ. CDR3 length: 13 residues. Based on the CDR3 plus reference TRBV5-1 and TRBJ1-2, the full variable domain is KAGVTQTPRYLIKTRGQQVTLSCSPISGHRSVSWYQQTPGQGLQFLFEYFSETQRNKGNFPGRFSGRQFSNSRSEMNVSTLELGDSALYLCASSLDRNYGYTFGSGTRLTVV.

This chain joins TRBV5-5 and TRBJ1-4; the D is unclear. The CDR3 length is 14 residues. Germline V gene sequence: CDR1 SGHKS, CDR2 YYEKEE (reference sequence). Trimming stripped 4 bases from V and 7 bases from J, with 14 bases between. This CDR3 reads CASSSLYSGEKLFF. The CDR3 DNA sequence: TGTGCCAGCAGCAGCTTGTACAGCGGTGAAAAACTGTTTTTT.

This sequence joins TRBV5-1 and TRBJ2-5; D is undetermined. Germline loops: CDR1 SGHRS, CDR2 YFSETQ. The CDR3 extends over 14 amino acids. The V gene lost 1 base and the J gene lost 5 bases, with 12 bases spanning the gap. The CDR3: CASSLKVDGETQYF. For the CDR3, the DNA is TGCGCCAGCAGCTTGAAGGTAGATGGGGAGACCCAGTACTTC.

V usage is TRBV6-2 or TRBV6-3 and J usage is TRBJ2-3; TRBD2 matches at 10 bases. Germline trimming cut 5 bases from V and 5 bases from J; bases unmatched to any gene: 7. Looked up from germline, CDR1 is MNHEY and CDR2 is SVGEGT. CDR3 length equals 15 residues. The CDR3 is CASSDPGLALDTQYF. CDR3 DNA: TGTGCCAGCAGTGATCCGGGACTAGCGTTAGATACGCAGTATTTT.

In this sample, this clonotype turned up once. V and J are TRBV6-2 or TRBV6-3 and TRBJ2-7, with 9 bases aligning to TRBD2. CDR1 is MNHEY, CDR2 SVGEGT, per germline. The CDR3 extends over 13 amino acids. V shed 6 bases and J 2 bases; nucleotides not matched to a gene: 2. As DNA, the CDR3 is TGTGCCAGCAGAAGCGGGGGGCCCTACGAGCAGTACTTC. Encoded protein: CASRSGGPYEQYF.

The count of this clonotype is one. The DNA for the CDR3 is TGTGCCAGCAGCTTAACACAGGGGTTACTCACAGATACGCAGTATTTT. Translated: CASSLTQGLLTDTQYF. This chain connects TRBV7-8 to TRBJ2-3; 7 bases match TRBD1. The CDR3 is made up of 16 amino acids. V was pared by 2 bases and J by 2 bases, with 7 bases of the junction left unmatched. Germline assignment: CDR1 SGHVS and CDR2 FQNEAQ.

This clonotype was detected a few times. The CDR3, as DNA: TGTGCCAGCAGCCCCTGGGAAGGGAGCTCCTACGAGCAGTACTTC. Translating it yields CASSPWEGSSYEQYF. The chain couples TRBV14 to TRBJ2-7, with TRBD2 as a possible D gene (5 bases). This CDR3 spans 15 amino acids. Germline values: CDR1 SGHDN, CDR2 FVKESK. V lost 4 bases to trimming and J lost 0 bases, with 13 bases between them.

This chain joins TRBV7-9 and TRBJ2-5; 7 bases are shared with TRBD2. Germline values: CDR1 SEHNR, CDR2 FQNEAQ (reference sequence). V lost 1 base, J lost 4 bases, and 15 bases stayed unmatched. This CDR3 contains 18 residues. CDR3 bases: TGTGCCAGCAGCTTAGATCGGGGGGACCTATTTAGCCCAGAGACCCAGTACTTC. This sequence encodes CASSLDRGDLFSPETQYF.

This clonotype was found a few times. The CDR3: CSARLQGATQYF. CDR3 nucleotide sequence: TGCAGTGCTAGACTGCAGGGAGCTACGCAGTATTTT. The J gene is TRBJ2-3, the V gene TRBV20-1; D tentatively reads TRBD1 or TRBD2 (5 bases each). The CDR3 is 12 residues long. Looked up from germline, CDR1 is DFQATT and CDR2 is SNEGSKA (reference sequence). V was clipped by 2 bases and J by 8 bases, with 11 bases between them.